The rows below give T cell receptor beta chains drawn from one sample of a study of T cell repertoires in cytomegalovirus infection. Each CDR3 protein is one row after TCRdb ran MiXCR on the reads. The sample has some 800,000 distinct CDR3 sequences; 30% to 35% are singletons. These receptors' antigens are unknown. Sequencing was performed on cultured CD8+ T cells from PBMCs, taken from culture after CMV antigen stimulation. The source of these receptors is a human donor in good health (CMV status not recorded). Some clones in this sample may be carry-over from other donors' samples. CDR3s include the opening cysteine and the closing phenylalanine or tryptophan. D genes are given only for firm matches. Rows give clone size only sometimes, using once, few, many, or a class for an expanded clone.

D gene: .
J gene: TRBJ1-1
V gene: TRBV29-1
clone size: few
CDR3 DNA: TGCAGCGTGGACGATGAGCCCAACACTGAAGCTTTCTTT
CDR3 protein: CSVDDEPNTEAFF

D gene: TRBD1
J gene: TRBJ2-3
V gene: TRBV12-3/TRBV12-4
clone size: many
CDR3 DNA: TGTGCCAGCAACGCTGAGGGACAGCATAGCACAGATACGCAGTATTTT
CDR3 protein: CASNAEGQHSTDTQYF

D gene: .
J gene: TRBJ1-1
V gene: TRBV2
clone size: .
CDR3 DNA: TGTGTCAGCCCCCAGGGATTCATGAACACTGAAGCTTTCTTT
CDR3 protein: CVSPQGFMNTEAFF

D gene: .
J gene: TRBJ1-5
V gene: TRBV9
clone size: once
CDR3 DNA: TGTGCCAGCAGCGTAGGTGCAGGCCCCAATCAGCCCCAGCATTTT
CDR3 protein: CASSVGAGPNQPQHF

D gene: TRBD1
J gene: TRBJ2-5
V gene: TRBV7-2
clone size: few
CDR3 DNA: TGTGCCAGCAGCTCAGGGGGCTTTGGAGGAGAGACCCAGTACTTC
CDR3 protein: CASSSGGFGGETQYF

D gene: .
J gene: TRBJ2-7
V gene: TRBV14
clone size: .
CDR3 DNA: TGTGCCAGCAGCCCCTCCTTGGAAGGGGGGACCTACGAGCAGTACTTC
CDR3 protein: CASSPSLEGGTYEQYF

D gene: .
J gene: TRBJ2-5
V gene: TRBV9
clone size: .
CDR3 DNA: TGTGCCAGCAGCGTAGCTACGGGGGAGAGGGCTGGGTACCAAGAGACCCAGTACTTC
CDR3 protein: CASSVATGERAGYQETQYF

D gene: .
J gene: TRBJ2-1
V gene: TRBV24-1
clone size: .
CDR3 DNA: TGTGCCACCAGTGATCTCCCGACTACTACCAATGAGCAGTTCTTC
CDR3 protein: CATSDLPTTTNEQFF

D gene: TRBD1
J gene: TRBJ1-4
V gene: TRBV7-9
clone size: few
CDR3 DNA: TGTGCCAGCAGCCCACGGGACAGTTGGAAACTGTTTTTT
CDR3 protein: CASSPRDSWKLFF

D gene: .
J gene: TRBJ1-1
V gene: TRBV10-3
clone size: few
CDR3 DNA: TGTGCCATCAGTGAGTTCGGCAATGATGCTTTCTTT
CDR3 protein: CAISEFGNDAFF

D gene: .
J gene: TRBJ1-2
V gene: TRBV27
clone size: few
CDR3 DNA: TGTGCCAGCAGACCTCTTCTGACCCCCTATGGCTACACCTTC
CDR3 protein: CASRPLLTPYGYTF

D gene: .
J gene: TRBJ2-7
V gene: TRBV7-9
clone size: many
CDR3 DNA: TGTGCCAGCAGCACCACCTCCTCCGGACGGAGCTCCTACGAGCAGTACTTC
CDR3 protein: CASSTTSSGRSSYEQYF

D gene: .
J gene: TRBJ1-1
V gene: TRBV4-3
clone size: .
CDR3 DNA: TGCGCCAGCAGCCATGGTTACAGGGTTAACACTGAAGCTTTCTTT
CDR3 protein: CASSHGYRVNTEAFF

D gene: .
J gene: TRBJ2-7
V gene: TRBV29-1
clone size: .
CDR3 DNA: TGCAGCGTCGCCTTGGGCAGGGGTCACGAGCAGTACTTC
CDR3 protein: CSVALGRGHEQYF

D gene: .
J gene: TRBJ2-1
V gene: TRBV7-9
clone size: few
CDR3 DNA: TGTGCCAGCAGCACGTCGGACAGCTACAATGAGCAGTTCTTC
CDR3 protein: CASSTSDSYNEQFF

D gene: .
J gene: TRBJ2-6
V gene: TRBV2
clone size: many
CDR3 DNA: TGTGCCAGCAGCGAACATAGCTCTGGGGCCAACGTCCTGACTTTC
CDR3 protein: CASSEHSSGANVLTF

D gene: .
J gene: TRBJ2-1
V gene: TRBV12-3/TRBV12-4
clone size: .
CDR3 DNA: TGTGCCAGCAGCCGTACAGTGGGCAATGAGCAGTTCTTC
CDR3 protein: CASSRTVGNEQFF

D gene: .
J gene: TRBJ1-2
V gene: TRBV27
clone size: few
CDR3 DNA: TGTGCCAGCAGTTTATCGGTCATGGGGGGCTACACCTTC
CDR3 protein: CASSLSVMGGYTF

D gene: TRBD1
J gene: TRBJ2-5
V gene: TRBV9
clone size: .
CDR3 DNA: TGTGCCAGCAGCGTAGGAGGGGGCTCCTCAAGGGAGACCCAGTACTTC
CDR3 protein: CASSVGGGSSRETQYF

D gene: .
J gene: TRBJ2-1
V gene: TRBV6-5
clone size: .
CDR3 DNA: TGTGCCAGCAGTTACTCCCTCTCCAATGAGCAGTTCTTC
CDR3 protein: CASSYSLSNEQFF

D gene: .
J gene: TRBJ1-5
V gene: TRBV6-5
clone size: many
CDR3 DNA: TGTGCCAGCACCAAGGGTTACAATCAGCCCCAGCATTTT
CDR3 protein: CASTKGYNQPQHF

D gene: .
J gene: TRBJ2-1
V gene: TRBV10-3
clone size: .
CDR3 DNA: TGTGCCATCAGGGAGCTCTCCTACAATGAGCAGTTCTTC
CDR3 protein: CAIRELSYNEQFF

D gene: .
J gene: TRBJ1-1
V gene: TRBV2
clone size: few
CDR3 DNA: TGTGCCAGCAGTGAAGCGCTTGTGGGATTGGGGACTGAAGCTTTCTTT
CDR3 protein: CASSEALVGLGTEAFF

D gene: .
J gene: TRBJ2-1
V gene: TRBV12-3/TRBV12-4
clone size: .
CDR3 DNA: TGTGCCAGCAGCCCCCGGGTTAGAACCTACAATGAGCAGTTCTTC
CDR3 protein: CASSPRVRTYNEQFF

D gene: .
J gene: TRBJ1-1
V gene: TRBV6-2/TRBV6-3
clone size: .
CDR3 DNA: TGTGCCAGCAGTTATCCCTGGGGGGATGAAGCTTTCTTT
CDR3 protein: CASSYPWGDEAFF

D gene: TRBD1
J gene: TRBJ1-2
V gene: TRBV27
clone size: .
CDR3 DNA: TGTGCCAGCAGTCCCCAGGGGGCGCGGTATGGCTACACCTTC
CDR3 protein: CASSPQGARYGYTF

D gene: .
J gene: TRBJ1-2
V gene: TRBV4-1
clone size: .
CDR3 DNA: TGCGCCAGCAGCCAAGAGAGGACAGACTACCACTACACCTTC
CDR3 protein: CASSQERTDYHYTF

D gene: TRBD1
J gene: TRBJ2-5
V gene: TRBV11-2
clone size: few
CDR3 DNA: TGTGCCAGCAGCCCAAGGGACAGGGGCCCCAGGGAGACCCAGTACTTC
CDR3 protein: CASSPRDRGPRETQYF

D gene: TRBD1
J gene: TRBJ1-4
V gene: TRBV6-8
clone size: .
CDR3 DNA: TGTGCCAGCAGAAAGACAGGGCTTAATGAAAAACTGTTTTTT
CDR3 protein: CASRKTGLNEKLFF

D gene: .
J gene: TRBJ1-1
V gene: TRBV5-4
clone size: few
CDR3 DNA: TGTGCCAGCTATGACGGGGAGATGAACACTGAAGCTTTCTTT
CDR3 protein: CASYDGEMNTEAFF

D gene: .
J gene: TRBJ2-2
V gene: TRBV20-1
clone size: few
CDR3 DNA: TGCAGTGCTAGAGACCCTGTGCCGGGGCCCAGGGACACCGGGGAGCTGTTTTTT
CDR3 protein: CSARDPVPGPRDTGELFF

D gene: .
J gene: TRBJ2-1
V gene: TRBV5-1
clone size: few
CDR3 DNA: TGCGCCAGCAGCTCACCGGTTTCGGAGCAGTTCTTC
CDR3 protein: CASSSPVSEQFF

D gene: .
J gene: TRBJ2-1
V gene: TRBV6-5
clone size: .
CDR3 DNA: TGTGCCAGCAGTTACTCTCCCAGGGGAGCCTACAATGAGCAGTTCTTC
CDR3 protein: CASSYSPRGAYNEQFF

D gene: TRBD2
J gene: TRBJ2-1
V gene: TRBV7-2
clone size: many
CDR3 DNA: TGTGCCAGCAGCCCAGAAGGACTAGCGGGGGCATACAATGAGCAGTTCTTC
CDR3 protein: CASSPEGLAGAYNEQFF

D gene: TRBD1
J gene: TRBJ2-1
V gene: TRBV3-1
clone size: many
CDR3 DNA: TGTGCCAGCCGACAAACCATCTCAGGGGGCTGGCGCGATGAGCAGTTCTTC
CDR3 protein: CASRQTISGGWRDEQFF